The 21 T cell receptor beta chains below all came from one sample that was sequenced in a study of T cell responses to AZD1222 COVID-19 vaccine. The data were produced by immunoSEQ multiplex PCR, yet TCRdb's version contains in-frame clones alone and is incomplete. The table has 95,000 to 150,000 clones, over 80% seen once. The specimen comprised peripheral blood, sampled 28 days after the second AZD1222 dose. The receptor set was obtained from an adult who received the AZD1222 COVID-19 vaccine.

Here the CDR3 DNA reads TGTGCCAGCAGCCTGGCGGCAGCGAACACCGGGGAGCTGTTTTTT. This gives the protein CASSLAAANTGELFF. The rearrangement joins TRBV5-6 to TRBJ2-2; no clear D. V lost 4 bases and J 0 bases, leaving 10 bases between the germline ends. CDR3 length equals 15 residues. Germline V lookup: CDR1 SGHDT, CDR2 YYEEEE. The full variable domain, completed using reference TRBV5-6 and TRBJ2-2, is DAGVTQSPTHLIKTRGQQVTLRCSPKSGHDTVSWYQQALGQGPQFIFQYYEEEERQRGNFPDRFSGHQFPNYSSELNVNALLLGDSALYLCASSLAAANTGELFFGEGSRLTVL.

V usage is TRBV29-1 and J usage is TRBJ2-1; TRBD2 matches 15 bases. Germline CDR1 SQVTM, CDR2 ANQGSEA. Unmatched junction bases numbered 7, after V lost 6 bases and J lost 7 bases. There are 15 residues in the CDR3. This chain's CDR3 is CSVGLAGGPLNEQFF. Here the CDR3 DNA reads TGCAGCGTCGGACTAGCGGGAGGGCCATTGAATGAGCAGTTCTTC.

CDR3: CASSLRGLTGELFF. In DNA, the CDR3 is TGTGCCAGCAGTTTAAGGGGGCTCACCGGGGAGCTGTTTTTT. The gene calls are TRBV28 and TRBJ2-2; 7 bases match TRBD1. Germline V lookup: CDR1 MDHEN, CDR2 SYDVKM. Unmatched junction bases numbered 1, after V lost 2 bases and J lost 4 bases. The CDR3 contains 14 residues.

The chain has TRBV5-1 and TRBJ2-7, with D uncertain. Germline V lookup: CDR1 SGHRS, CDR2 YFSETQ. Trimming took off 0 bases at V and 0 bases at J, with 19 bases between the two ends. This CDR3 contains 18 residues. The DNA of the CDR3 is TGCGCCAGCAGCTTGGACCCCCGGTTCGCTCAGAGCTCCTACGAGCAGTACTTC. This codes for CASSLDPRFAQSSYEQYF.

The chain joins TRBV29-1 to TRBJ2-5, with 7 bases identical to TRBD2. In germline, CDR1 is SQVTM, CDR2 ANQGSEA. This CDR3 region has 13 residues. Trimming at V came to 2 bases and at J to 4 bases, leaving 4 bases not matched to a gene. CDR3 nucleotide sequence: TGCAGCGTTGAACGACTAGCAGGAGAGACCCAGTACTTC. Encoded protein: CSVERLAGETQYF.

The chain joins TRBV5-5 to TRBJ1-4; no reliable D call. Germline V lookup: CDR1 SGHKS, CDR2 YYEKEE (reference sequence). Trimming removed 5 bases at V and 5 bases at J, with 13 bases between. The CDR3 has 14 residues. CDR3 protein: CASSLEWGNEKLFF. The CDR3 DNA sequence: TGTGCCAGCAGTCTTGAGTGGGGAAATGAAAAACTGTTTTTT.

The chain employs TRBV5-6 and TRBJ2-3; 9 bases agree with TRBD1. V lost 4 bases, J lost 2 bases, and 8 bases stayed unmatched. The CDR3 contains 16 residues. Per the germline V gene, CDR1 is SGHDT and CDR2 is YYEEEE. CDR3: CASSQDRGFFTDTQYF. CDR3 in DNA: TGTGCCAGCAGCCAGGACAGGGGATTTTTCACAGATACGCAGTATTTT.

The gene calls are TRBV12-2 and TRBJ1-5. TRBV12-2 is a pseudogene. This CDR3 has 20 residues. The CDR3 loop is CASRSYLACARFLIHQPQHF. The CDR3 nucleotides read TGTGCAAGTCGCTCCTATCTGGCGTGCGCTAGATTTCTCATTCATCAGCCCCAGCATTTT.

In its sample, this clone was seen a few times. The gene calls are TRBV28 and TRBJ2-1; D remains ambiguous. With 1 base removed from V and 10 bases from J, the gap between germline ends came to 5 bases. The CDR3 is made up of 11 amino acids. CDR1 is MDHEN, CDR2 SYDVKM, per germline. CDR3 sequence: CASSLYGEQFF. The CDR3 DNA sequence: TGTGCCAGCAGTTTATATGGGGAGCAGTTCTTC.

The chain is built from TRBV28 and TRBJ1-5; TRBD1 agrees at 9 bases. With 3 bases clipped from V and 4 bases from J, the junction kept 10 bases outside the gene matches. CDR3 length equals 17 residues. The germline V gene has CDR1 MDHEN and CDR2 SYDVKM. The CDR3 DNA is TGTGCCAGCAGTTTGAACAGGGGGCGCCTGGGGAATCAGCCCCAGCATTTT. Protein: CASSLNRGRLGNQPQHF.

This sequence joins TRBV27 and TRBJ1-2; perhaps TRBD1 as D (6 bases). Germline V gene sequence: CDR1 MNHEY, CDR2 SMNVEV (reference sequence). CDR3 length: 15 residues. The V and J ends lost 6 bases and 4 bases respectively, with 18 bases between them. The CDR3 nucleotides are TGTGCCAGCAGCCGTCTCCCGGGGGGCTCCTATGGCTACACCTTC. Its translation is CASSRLPGGSYGYTF.

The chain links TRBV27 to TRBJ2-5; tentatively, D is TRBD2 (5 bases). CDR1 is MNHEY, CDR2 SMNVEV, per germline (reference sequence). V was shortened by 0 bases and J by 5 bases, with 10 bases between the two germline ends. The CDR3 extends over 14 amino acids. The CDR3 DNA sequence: TGTGCCAGCAGTTTATCGCACGGGGTCGAGACCCAGTACTTC. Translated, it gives CASSLSHGVETQYF.

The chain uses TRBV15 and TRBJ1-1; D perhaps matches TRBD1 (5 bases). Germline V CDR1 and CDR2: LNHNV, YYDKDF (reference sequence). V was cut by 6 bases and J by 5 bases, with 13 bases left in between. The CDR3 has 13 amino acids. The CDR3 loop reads CATRAGESTEAFF. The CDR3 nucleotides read TGTGCCACCAGGGCGGGGGAGTCTACTGAAGCTTTCTTT.

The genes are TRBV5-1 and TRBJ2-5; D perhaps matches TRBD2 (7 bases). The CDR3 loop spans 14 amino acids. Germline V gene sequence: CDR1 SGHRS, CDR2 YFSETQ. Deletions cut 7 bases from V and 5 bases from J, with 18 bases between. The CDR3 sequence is CASGRSSGGETQYF. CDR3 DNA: TGCGCCAGCGGTAGGAGTTCGGGGGGCGAGACCCAGTACTTC.

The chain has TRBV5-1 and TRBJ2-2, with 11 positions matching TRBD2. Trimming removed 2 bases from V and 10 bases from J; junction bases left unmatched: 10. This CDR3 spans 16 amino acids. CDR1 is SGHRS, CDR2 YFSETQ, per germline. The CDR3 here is CASSLSSSGGRAELFF. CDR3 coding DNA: TGCGCCAGCAGCTTAAGTTCTAGCGGGGGGCGCGCGGAGCTGTTTTTT.

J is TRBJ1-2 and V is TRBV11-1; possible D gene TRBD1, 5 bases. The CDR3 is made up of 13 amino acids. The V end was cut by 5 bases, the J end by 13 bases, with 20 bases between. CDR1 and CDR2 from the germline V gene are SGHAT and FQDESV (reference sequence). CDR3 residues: CASSKAGDGFPTF. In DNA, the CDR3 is TGTGCCAGCAGCAAGGCCGGGGACGGCTTCCCCACCTTC.

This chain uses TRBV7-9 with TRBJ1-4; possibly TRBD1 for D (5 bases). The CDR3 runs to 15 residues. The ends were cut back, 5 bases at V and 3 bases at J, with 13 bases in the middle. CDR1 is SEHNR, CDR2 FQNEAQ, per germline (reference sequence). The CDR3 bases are TGTGCCAGCAGCGCCGAGGGGCTGCCTAATGAAAAACTGTTTTTT. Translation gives CASSAEGLPNEKLFF.

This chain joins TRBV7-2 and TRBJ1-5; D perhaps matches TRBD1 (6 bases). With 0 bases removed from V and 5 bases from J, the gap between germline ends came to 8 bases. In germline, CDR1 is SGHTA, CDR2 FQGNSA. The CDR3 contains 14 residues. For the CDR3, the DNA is TGTGCCAGCAGCTTAGCCGGGGGGCATCAGCCCCAGCATTTT. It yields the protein CASSLAGGHQPQHF.

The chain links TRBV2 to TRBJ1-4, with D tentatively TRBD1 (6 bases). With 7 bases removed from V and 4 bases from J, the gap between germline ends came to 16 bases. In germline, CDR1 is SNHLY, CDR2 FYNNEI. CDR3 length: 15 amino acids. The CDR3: CASTSMRGGNEKLFF. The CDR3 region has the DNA TGTGCCAGCACCTCTATGCGAGGGGGTAATGAAAAACTGTTTTTT.

CDR3 in DNA: TGTGCCAGCAGACCCGGGGCCCGAGCTAACTATGGCTACACCTTC. As protein: CASRPGARANYGYTF. The rearrangement uses TRBV7-2 and TRBJ1-2; possibly TRBD1 for D (5 bases). CDR1 and CDR2 (germline): SGHTA, FQGNSA. The CDR3 covers 15 residues. The V and J ends lost 6 bases and 0 bases respectively, with 14 bases between them.

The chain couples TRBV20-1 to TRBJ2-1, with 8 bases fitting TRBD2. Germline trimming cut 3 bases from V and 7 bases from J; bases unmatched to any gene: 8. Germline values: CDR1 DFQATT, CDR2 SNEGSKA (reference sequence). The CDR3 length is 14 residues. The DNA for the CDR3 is TGCAGTGCTAGTTATACGGGAGGGCCTAATGAGCAGTTCTTC. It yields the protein CSASYTGGPNEQFF.